This T cell receptor (beta chain) comes out of a study of blood T cells in healthy people across ages. Looked up from germline, CDR1 is SGHTA and CDR2 is FQGNSA. CDR3 length: 14 amino acids. The second PCR ran roughly 6 to 11 cycles with a sample-barcoded 5' primer and J-beta primers. TCRdb re-analysed the 5' RACE reads in MiXCR, keeping a single row per CDR3 protein. This sample has roughly 2 million distinct CDR3 sequences, with roughly 49% found just once. V usage is TRBV7-2 and J usage is TRBJ2-7, with a possible D match to TRBD1 (5 bases). The DNA end is more similar to TRBJ2-5, so the J call may be wrong. The TCR originated in a woman between 40 and 55 years old in good health. Material: blood. In nucleotides, the CDR3 is TGTGCCAGCAGCCTACAGGCGATGGAGGAGACCCAGTACTTC. It specifies CASSLQAMEETQYF.